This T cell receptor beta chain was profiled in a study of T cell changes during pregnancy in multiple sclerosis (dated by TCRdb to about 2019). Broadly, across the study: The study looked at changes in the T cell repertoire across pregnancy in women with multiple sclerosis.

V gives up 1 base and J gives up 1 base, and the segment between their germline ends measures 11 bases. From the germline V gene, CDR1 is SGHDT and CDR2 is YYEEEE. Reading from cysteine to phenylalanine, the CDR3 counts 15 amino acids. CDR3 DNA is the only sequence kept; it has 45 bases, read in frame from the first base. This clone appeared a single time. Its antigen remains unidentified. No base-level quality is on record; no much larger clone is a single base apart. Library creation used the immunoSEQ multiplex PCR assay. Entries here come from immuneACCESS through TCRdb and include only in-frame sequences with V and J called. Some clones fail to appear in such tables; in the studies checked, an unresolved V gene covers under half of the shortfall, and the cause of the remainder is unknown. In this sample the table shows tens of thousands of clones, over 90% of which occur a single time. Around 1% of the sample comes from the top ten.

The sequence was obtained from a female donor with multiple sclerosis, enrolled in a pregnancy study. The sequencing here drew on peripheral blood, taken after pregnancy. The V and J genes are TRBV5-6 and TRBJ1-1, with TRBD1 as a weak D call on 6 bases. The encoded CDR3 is CASSLITGKNTEAFF. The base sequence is TGTGCCAGCAGCTTGATCACAGGGAAGAACACTGAAGCTTTCTTT.